These 19 T cell receptor beta chains were all obtained from the same sample, sequenced in a study of T cell repertoires in cytomegalovirus infection. TCRdb analysed the reads with MiXCR anew, one entry per CDR3 protein. The table includes a few hundred thousand distinct CDR3 sequences, roughly 16% detected once. The sequenced material came from PBMCs. The receptors were gathered from a human donor in good health (CMV status not recorded). Some clones in this sample may be carry-over from other donors' samples.

V usage is TRBV10-3 and J usage is TRBJ2-7; 8 bases are shared with TRBD1. V shed 4 bases and J 5 bases; nucleotides not matched to a gene: 7. Germline V gene lookup returns CDR1 ENHRY and CDR2 SYGVKD. The CDR3 length is 14 residues. This CDR3 reads CAISVGQGTNEQYF. CDR3 DNA sequence: TGTGCCATCAGTGTAGGACAGGGAACCAACGAGCAGTACTTC.

This clonotype has a count of ten or more. This chain joins TRBV2 and TRBJ2-5; 11 nucleotides align to TRBD2. The length of the CDR3 is 15 residues. In germline, CDR1 is SNHLY, CDR2 FYNNEI. The V gene end was trimmed by 6 bases and the J gene end by 3 bases; junction bases not matched to a gene: 6. CDR3 sequence (DNA): TGTGCCAGCAGAAGGGGACTAGCGGAGAAAGAGACCCAGTACTTC. Translated: CASRRGLAEKETQYF.

This clonotype showed up many times. The V gene is TRBV6-2 or TRBV6-3, the J gene TRBJ2-2; possibly TRBD2 for D (5 bases). V gave up 2 bases and J gave up 7 bases, with 11 bases separating them. Germline loops: CDR1 MNHEY, CDR2 SVGEGT. CDR3 length equals 14 residues. CDR3 in DNA: TGTGCCAGCAGTTACGTGACCCGGGGCGGGGAGCTGTTTTTT. Translation: CASSYVTRGGELFF.

There are many counts of this clonotype. The chain uses TRBV12-3 or TRBV12-4 and TRBJ2-1; 8 bases map to TRBD1. V gave up 5 bases and J gave up 2 bases; unmatched junction bases: 8. The CDR3 runs 16 residues. The CDR3 DNA reads as TGTGCCAGCAGTACATTGACAGGGGCCCCCTACAATGAGCAGTTCTTC. Its translation: CASSTLTGAPYNEQFF.

This clonotype showed up many times. The gene calls are TRBV7-2 and TRBJ2-1, with 7 nucleotides matching TRBD1. Germline V lookup: CDR1 SGHTA, CDR2 FQGNSA. V trimming: 1 base; J trimming: 8 bases; junction bases outside the gene matches: 5. This CDR3 region has 14 residues. In nucleotides, the CDR3 is TGTGCCAGCAGCTTAGTAGAGGGGGCGTATGAGCAGTTCTTC. Protein product: CASSLVEGAYEQFF.

V is TRBV6-5 and J is TRBJ1-1; a weak D match, TRBD1 (5 bases). Trimming left V 6 bases short and J 4 bases short, with 18 bases between. In germline, CDR1 is MNHEY, CDR2 SVGAGI. This CDR3 comprises 15 residues. This CDR3 is CASSKPGGGTTEAFF. The CDR3 DNA is TGTGCCAGCAGCAAGCCGGGGGGGGGGACCACTGAAGCTTTCTTT.

This clonotype was seen ten or more times. The chain couples TRBV7-2 to TRBJ1-4; D remains ambiguous. Trimming cost V 1 base and J 0 bases, with 9 bases left between them. The CDR3 has 16 residues. CDR1 SGHTA and CDR2 FQGNSA come from the germline V gene. CDR3: CASSLGNYPTNEKLFF. CDR3 nucleotides: TGTGCCAGCAGCTTAGGGAATTATCCAACTAATGAAAAACTGTTTTTT.

This clonotype was seen a handful of times. The chain combines TRBV4-3 with TRBJ2-3; 8 positions match TRBD1. Losses at the gene ends were 4 bases for V and 10 bases for J; bases not matched to a gene: 10. Germline V gives CDR1 LGHNA, CDR2 YSLEER. CDR3 length: 14 residues. The CDR3 here is CASSPYRGVMAQYF. The CDR3 DNA sequence: TGCGCCAGCAGCCCATACAGGGGGGTGATGGCGCAGTATTTT.

This chain connects TRBV4-2 to TRBJ2-1, with D unresolved. Germline values: CDR1 LGHNA, CDR2 YNFKEQ. The CDR3 contains 13 residues. V gave up 7 bases and J gave up 4 bases, with 11 bases separating them. CDR3 loop: CASTQDGYNEQFF. As DNA, the CDR3 is TGTGCCAGCACTCAAGACGGTTACAATGAGCAGTTCTTC.

The CDR3 region is CASSQDLTTERNSPLHF. The CDR3 DNA reads as TGCGCCAGCAGCCAAGATCTGACGACGGAAAGAAATTCACCCCTCCACTTT. The gene calls are TRBV4-1 and TRBJ1-6, with unresolved D. This CDR3 is built from 17 residues. Germline V gene lookup returns CDR1 MGHRA and CDR2 YSYEKL. V lost 0 bases to trimming and J lost 7 bases, with 16 bases between them.

This clonotype was seen ten or more times. J is TRBJ1-1 and V is TRBV7-2, with D possibly matching TRBD1 (5 bases). The CDR3 runs to 15 residues. Trimming stripped 5 bases from V and 1 base from J, with 14 bases between. CDR1 and CDR2 (germline): SGHTA, FQGNSA. The CDR3 reads CASSLRSGTNTEAFF. Here the CDR3 DNA reads TGTGCCAGCAGCCTTCGATCAGGGACGAACACTGAAGCTTTCTTT. Full variable domain (missing parts from reference TRBV7-2 and TRBJ1-1): GAGVSQSPSNKVTEKGKDVELRCDPISGHTALYWYRQSLGQGLEFLIYFQGNSAPDKSGLPSDRFSAERTGGSVSTLTIQRTQQEDSAVYLCASSLRSGTNTEAFFGQGTRLTVV.

The V gene is TRBV2, the J gene TRBJ2-7; the D gene is possibly TRBD1 (6 bases). Trimming shortened V by 8 bases and J by 1 base, and 12 bases separated the two germline ends. Per the germline V gene, CDR1 is SNHLY and CDR2 is FYNNEI. CDR3 size: 13 residues. CDR3 protein: CASRTGSSYEQYF. The CDR3 nucleotides read TGTGCCAGCCGTACAGGGAGTTCCTACGAGCAGTACTTC.

The V call is TRBV10-3, the J call TRBJ2-7; D may match TRBD1 or TRBD2 (5 bases each). The CDR3 loop spans 14 amino acids. V lost 8 bases, J lost 1 base, and 15 bases lay in between. The germline gives CDR1 ENHRY, CDR2 SYGVKD. The CDR3 bases are TGTGCCATCCAGTGGGAGACAGATTCCTACGAGCAGTACTTC. It codes for CAIQWETDSYEQYF.

This clonotype was recorded at least ten times. The gene calls are TRBV7-2 and TRBJ1-2; D is undetermined. The germline V gene has CDR1 SGHTA and CDR2 FQGNSA. The CDR3 spans 14 residues. V lost 5 bases, J lost 5 bases, and 15 bases lay in between. This CDR3 reads CASSGSGGYYGYTF. In DNA form, the CDR3 reads TGTGCCAGCAGCGGCTCGGGAGGGTATTATGGCTACACCTTC. The full variable domain, completed using reference TRBV7-2 and TRBJ1-2, is GAGVSQSPSNKVTEKGKDVELRCDPISGHTALYWYRQSLGQGLEFLIYFQGNSAPDKSGLPSDRFSAERTGGSVSTLTIQRTQQEDSAVYLCASSGSGGYYGYTFGSGTRLTVV.

This clonotype was detected a few times. This rearrangement joins TRBV20-1 to TRBJ2-5; D not resolved. Between the trimmed V and J ends, which lost 5 bases and 2 bases, there was a span of 15 bases. The germline V gene encodes CDR1 DFQATT and CDR2 SNEGSKA (reference sequence). CDR3 length: 14 residues. As DNA, the CDR3 is TGCAGTGCTCGAAAGCTCAGACTGCAAGAGACCCAGTACTTC. Amino acids: CSARKLRLQETQYF.

This clonotype was detected ten times or more. The chain carries TRBV7-2 and TRBJ1-2, with D perhaps matching TRBD1 (5 bases). Germline values: CDR1 SGHTA, CDR2 FQGNSA. CDR3 length: 13 residues. V was clipped by 3 bases and J by 3 bases, with 8 bases between them. CDR3 DNA sequence: TGTGCCAGCAGCTTTACAGGATACTATGGCTACACCTTC. This sequence encodes CASSFTGYYGYTF.

This clonotype occurred a few times. The chain joins TRBV28 to TRBJ2-7; possibly TRBD2 for D (5 bases). The CDR3 extends over 14 amino acids. Germline V gene data show CDR1 as MDHEN and CDR2 as SYDVKM. Trimming took off 6 bases at V and 3 bases at J, with 15 bases between the two ends. This chain's CDR3 is CASSPPSSGYEQYF. In nucleotides, the CDR3 is TGTGCCAGCAGCCCGCCGTCGAGCGGCTACGAGCAGTACTTC.

This chain connects TRBV6-2 or TRBV6-3 to TRBJ2-1, with 13 nucleotides matching TRBD2. Germline assignment: CDR1 MNHEY and CDR2 SVGEGT. This CDR3 comprises 15 residues. Germline trimming cut 2 bases from V and 9 bases from J; bases unmatched to any gene: 4. This CDR3 is CASSYVLAGGTEQFF. The CDR3 coding sequence is TGTGCCAGCAGTTACGTACTAGCGGGGGGGACTGAGCAGTTCTTC.

There are many counts of this clonotype. The chain couples TRBV7-2 to TRBJ2-5; 8 nucleotides match TRBD2. J was trimmed by 9 bases and V by 4 bases; bases with no gene match: 7. The CDR3 has 13 amino acids. From germline, CDR1 is SGHTA and CDR2 FQGNSA. The CDR3 here is CASSSGGRAAQYF. The CDR3 DNA is TGTGCCAGCAGCTCGGGAGGGCGCGCGGCCCAGTACTTC.